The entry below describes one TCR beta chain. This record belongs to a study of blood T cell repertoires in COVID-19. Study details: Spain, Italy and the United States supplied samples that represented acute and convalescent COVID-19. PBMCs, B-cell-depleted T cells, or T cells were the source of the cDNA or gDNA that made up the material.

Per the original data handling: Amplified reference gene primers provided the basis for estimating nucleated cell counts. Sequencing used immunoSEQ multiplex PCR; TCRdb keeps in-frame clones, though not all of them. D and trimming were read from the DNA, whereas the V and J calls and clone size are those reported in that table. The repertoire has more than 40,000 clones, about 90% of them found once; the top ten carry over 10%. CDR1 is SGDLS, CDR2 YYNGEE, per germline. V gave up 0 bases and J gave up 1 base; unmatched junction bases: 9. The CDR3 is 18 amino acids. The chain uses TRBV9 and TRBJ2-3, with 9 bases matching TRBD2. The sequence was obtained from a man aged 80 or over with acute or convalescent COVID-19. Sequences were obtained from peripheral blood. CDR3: CASSVEAGGLRGTDTQYF. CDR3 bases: TGTGCCAGCAGCGTAGAGGCGGGGGGGCTCCGGGGCACAGATACGCAGTATTTT. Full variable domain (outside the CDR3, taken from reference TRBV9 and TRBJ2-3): DSGVTQTPKHLITATGQRVTLRCSPRSGDLSVYWYQQSLDQGLQFLIQYYNGEERAKGNILERFSAQQFPDLHSELNLSSLELGDSALYFCASSVEAGGLRGTDTQYFGPGTRLTVL.